This entry lists 24 T cell receptor beta chains sequenced from one sample in a study of blood T cell repertoires in COVID-19 (dated by TCRdb to 2018 to 2021). Libraries were prepared through the immunoSEQ multiplex PCR assay. TCRdb re-hosts the immuneACCESS table, in-frame sequences only. Its copies lack some clones; in the studies checked, an unresolved V gene accounts for under half of them, and the cause for the rest is not known. The table for this sample lists about 64,000 clones; approximately 91% of them were counted only once. Under 4% of the sample goes to the ten largest clones. Sequenced material: peripheral blood. The receptors here all came from a man aged 70-80 years with acute or convalescent COVID-19.

The gene calls are TRBV7-2 and TRBJ2-7; 9 positions agree with TRBD1. Germline V gives CDR1 SGHTA, CDR2 FQGNSA. V shed 5 bases, J shed 1 base, and the junction held 9 bases outside the gene matches. CDR3 size: 16 residues. CDR3 amino acids: CASSAAGTGRSYEQYF. As DNA, the CDR3 is TGTGCCAGCAGCGCGGCCGGGACAGGGAGATCCTACGAGCAGTACTTC.

The V call is TRBV7-9, the J call TRBJ2-2; 9 bases match TRBD1. The CDR3 length is 16 residues. Per germline, CDR1 SEHNR and CDR2 FQNEAQ (reference sequence). With V trimmed by 5 bases and J by 7 bases, 11 bases remained unmatched. As DNA, the CDR3 is TGTGCCAGCAGCAGAACCGGGACAGGGTCATTCGGGGAGCTGTTTTTT. It codes for CASSRTGTGSFGELFF.

The J gene is TRBJ2-1, the V gene TRBV18; 8 bases fit TRBD1. The CDR3 has 15 residues. Germline V gene lookup returns CDR1 KGHSH and CDR2 LQKENI. Trimming removed 5 bases from V and 7 bases from J; junction bases left unmatched: 10. CDR3 region: CASSEGTGSWNEQFF. The CDR3 bases are TGTGCCAGCTCAGAAGGGACAGGCTCCTGGAATGAGCAGTTCTTC. Full variable domain (rest looked up from reference TRBV18 and TRBJ2-1): NAGVMQNPRHLVRRRGQEARLRCSPMKGHSHVYWYRQLPEEGLKFMVYLQKENIIDESGMPKERFSAEFPKEGPSILRIQQVVRGDSAAYFCASSEGTGSWNEQFFGPGTRLTVL.

This clone has only one observation. This chain connects TRBV28 to TRBJ1-5; D is possibly TRBD1 (5 bases). Germline V gene data show CDR1 as MDHEN and CDR2 as SYDVKM. The CDR3 is made up of 15 amino acids. V shed 1 base and J shed 4 bases, with 11 bases lying between them. This CDR3 reads CASSLLSGDNQPQHF. In DNA form, the CDR3 reads TGTGCCAGCAGTTTATTATCGGGGGATAATCAGCCCCAGCATTTT.

The rearrangement uses TRBV5-1 and TRBJ2-1, with TRBD2 as a possible D gene (7 bases). Germline CDR1 is SGHRS and CDR2 is YFSETQ. This CDR3 is built from 16 residues. Trimming cost V 0 bases and J 4 bases, with 14 bases left between them. The CDR3 loop is CASSLEGGRFYNEQFF. The CDR3 coding sequence is TGCGCCAGCAGCTTGGAGGGGGGGCGCTTTTACAATGAGCAGTTCTTC.

The rearrangement uses TRBV12-3 or TRBV12-4 and TRBJ1-5, with unresolved D. The CDR3 sequence is 13 residues long. V shed 5 bases and J shed 6 bases, with 11 bases lying between them. As DNA, the CDR3 is TGTGCCAGCAGTCCCTATCTGAGTCAGCCCCAGCATTTT. This encodes CASSPYLSQPQHF.

This chain joins TRBV5-1 and TRBJ1-5; D call uncertain. This CDR3 contains 13 residues. Germline V gene data show CDR1 as SGHRS and CDR2 as YFSETQ. V lost 0 bases and J 3 bases, leaving 4 bases between the germline ends. For the CDR3, the DNA is TGCGCCAGCAGCTTGGAACACAATCAGCCCCAGCATTTT. Translating gives CASSLEHNQPQHF.

The rearrangement joins TRBV7-3 to TRBJ2-7; the match to TRBD1 covers 7 bases. This CDR3 has 13 residues. Unmatched junction bases numbered 4, after V lost 5 bases and J lost 3 bases. Germline V gene data show CDR1 as SGHTA and CDR2 as FQGTGA. The CDR3 coding sequence is TGTGCCAGCAGCCCAACAGGGGTCTACGAGCAGTACTTC. Residues: CASSPTGVYEQYF.

The chain has TRBV7-3 and TRBJ2-7; TRBD1 aligns across 7 bases. Germline values: CDR1 SGHTA, CDR2 FQGTGA. V lost 5 bases to trimming and J lost 12 bases; unmatched junction nucleotides: 13. The CDR3 is 13 amino acids. The CDR3 loop reads CASSPTLQGKLYF. CDR3 DNA: TGTGCCAGCAGCCCAACCTTACAGGGGAAATTGTACTTC.

The V and J genes are TRBV2 and TRBJ2-7, with 9 bases lining up with TRBD1. The V segment lost 4 bases and the J segment 3 bases; nucleotides outside the gene matches: 4. Germline assignment: CDR1 SNHLY and CDR2 FYNNEI. This CDR3 is 14 amino acids long. The CDR3 DNA is TGTGCCAGCAGTGCCCCGACAGGGGGCTACGAGCAGTACTTC. This codes for CASSAPTGGYEQYF.

This chain links TRBV7-2 with TRBJ1-1, with D uncertain. The germline V gene has CDR1 SGHTA and CDR2 FQGNSA. The CDR3 is 12 amino acids. The CDR3 loop is CATSHGRAEAFF. CDR3 bases: TGTGCAACCTCCCACGGTCGGGCTGAAGCTTTCTTT.

The chain has TRBV6-5 and TRBJ1-2, with D unresolved. Trimming left V 3 bases short and J 5 bases short, with 10 bases between. This CDR3 contains 13 residues. Germline CDR1 MNHEY, CDR2 SVGAGI. CDR3 nucleotides: TGTGCCAGCAGTTATGTCCCGGGTTATGGCTACACCTTC. It is translated as CASSYVPGYGYTF.

The gene calls are TRBV7-6 and TRBJ1-6, with D unclear. Trimming took off 5 bases at V and 0 bases at J, with 17 bases between the two ends. Germline V gives CDR1 SGHVS, CDR2 FNYEAQ. The CDR3 contains 18 residues. CDR3 coding DNA: TGTGCCAGCAGCGCCCAACCGACGGAGAGCTCCTATAATTCACCCCTCCACTTT. Encoded protein: CASSAQPTESSYNSPLHF.

This chain joins TRBV5-5 and TRBJ1-2, with D uncertain. V shed 4 bases and J shed 8 bases, with 21 bases lying between them. This CDR3 is built from 15 residues. The germline V gene encodes CDR1 SGHKS and CDR2 YYEKEE (reference sequence). The CDR3 coding sequence is TGTGCCAGCAGCCCGCGGAGAGCCAAAATTGTGGGCTACACCTTC. Encoded protein: CASSPRRAKIVGYTF. Looking up the rest from reference TRBV5-5 and TRBJ1-2 gives the full variable domain: DAGVTQSPTHLIKTRGQQVTLRCSPISGHKSVSWYQQVLGQGPQFIFQYYEKEERGRGNFPDRFSARQFPNYSSELNVNALLLGDSALYLCASSPRRAKIVGYTFGSGTRLTVV.

The rearrangement uses TRBV5-1 and TRBJ1-2; 11 bases match TRBD1. Germline CDR1 is SGHRS and CDR2 is YFSETQ. Trimming took 4 bases from V and 5 from J; bases not matched to a gene: 7. This CDR3 is built from 15 residues. The CDR3 bases are TGCGCCAGCAGCCGGACAGGGGGCCACGAATATGGCTACACCTTC. As protein: CASSRTGGHEYGYTF.

The CDR3 sequence is CASTQGGGLYNEQFF. CDR3 DNA sequence: TGTGCCAGCACCCAAGGGGGGGGGCTGTACAATGAGCAGTTCTTC. This chain joins TRBV9 and TRBJ2-1, with D maybe TRBD2 (7 bases). Trimming left V 6 bases short and J 4 bases short, with 17 bases between. The CDR3 sequence is 15 residues long. Germline CDR1 reads SGDLS; CDR2 reads YYNGEE.

The gene calls are TRBV30 and TRBJ2-3; 7 positions agree with TRBD2. From germline, CDR1 is GTSNPN and CDR2 SVGIG (reference sequence). With V trimmed by 4 bases and J by 0 bases, 4 bases remained unmatched. The CDR3 consists of 14 residues. For the CDR3, the DNA is TGTGCCTGGAACTGGGGGGGGAGCACAGATACGCAGTATTTT. Amino acids: CAWNWGGSTDTQYF.

The DNA of the CDR3 is TGCGCCAGCAATGTGGACAGGGACTCGTGGGGGTCCTACAATGAGCAGTTCTTC. Translated, it gives CASNVDRDSWGSYNEQFF. This chain connects TRBV5-1 to TRBJ2-1; 8 positions match TRBD1. The CDR3 has 18 residues. The germline CDR1 and CDR2 sequences are SGHRS and YFSETQ. With V trimmed by 6 bases and J by 1 base, 15 bases remained unmatched.

This sequence joins TRBV6-5 and TRBJ1-5, with D possibly matching TRBD1 (6 bases). Trimming removed 0 bases from V and 7 bases from J, with 16 bases in between. Germline V lookup: CDR1 MNHEY, CDR2 SVGAGI. This CDR3 contains 16 residues. The CDR3 DNA sequence: TGTGCCAGCAGTTACTCCCGGGCAGGGGCCGACCAGCCCCAGCATTTT. Translating gives CASSYSRAGADQPQHF.

The rearrangement links TRBV11-3 to TRBJ2-3, with a possible D match to TRBD2 (5 bases). The CDR3 has 14 residues. V lost 5 bases and J 3 bases, leaving 12 bases between the germline ends. Germline V gene lookup returns CDR1 SGHNT and CDR2 YENEEA. CDR3 nucleotide sequence: TGTGCCAGCAGCCCTGGAGGTCCGACAGATACGCAGTATTTT. Amino acids: CASSPGGPTDTQYF. The full variable domain, with the rest looked up from reference TRBV11-3 and TRBJ2-3, is EAGVVQSPRYKIIEKKQPVAFWCNPISGHNTLYWYLQNLGQGPELLIRYENEEAVDDSQLPKDRFSAERLKGVDSTLKIQPAELGDSAVYLCASSPGGPTDTQYFGPGTRLTVL.

This chain uses TRBV3-1 (or the pseudogene TRBV3-2) with TRBJ2-3; 7 bases fit TRBD2. The V gene's germline CDR1 is LGHDT and CDR2 YNNKEL (reference sequence). The CDR3 contains 15 residues. The junction had 4 bases not matched to a gene; V was cut back by 4 bases and J by 0 bases. The CDR3: CASSPTSASTDTQYF. The CDR3 DNA reads as TGTGCCAGCAGCCCAACTAGCGCAAGCACAGATACGCAGTATTTT.

This clone appeared a few times. The genes are TRBV19 and TRBJ2-5; 7 bases align to TRBD2. The germline CDR1 and CDR2 sequences are LNHDA and SQIVND (reference sequence). V trimming: 6 bases; J trimming: 4 bases; junction bases outside the gene matches: 5. CDR3 length: 13 residues. CDR3 residues: CASSGGRPETQYF. CDR3 DNA: TGTGCCAGTAGCGGGGGGAGGCCAGAGACCCAGTACTTC. Supplemented by reference TRBV19 and TRBJ2-5, the full variable domain reads DGGITQSPKYLFRKEGQNVTLSCEQNLNHDAMYWYRQDPGQGLRLIYYSQIVNDFQKGDIAEGYSVSREKKESFPLTVTSAQKNPTAFYLCASSGGRPETQYFGPGTRLLVL.

This clone was recorded once. The V and J genes are TRBV7-6 and TRBJ1-2, with TRBD1 identical over 7 bases. Germline CDR1 SGHVS, CDR2 FNYEAQ. This CDR3 contains 14 residues. V was pared by 0 bases and J by 10 bases, with 8 bases of the junction left unmatched. DNA of the CDR3: TGTGCCAGCAGCTTAGCTTTGGCAGGGGGACTCTACACCTTC. Translated, it gives CASSLALAGGLYTF.

The chain employs TRBV7-2 and TRBJ2-1, with D perhaps TRBD2 (5 bases). Trimming left V 3 bases short and J 2 bases short, with 5 bases between. Germline V gene lookup returns CDR1 SGHTA and CDR2 FQGNSA. The CDR3 covers 13 residues. The CDR3 is CASSFGAYNEQFF. DNA for the CDR3: TGTGCCAGCAGCTTCGGGGCCTACAATGAGCAGTTCTTC.